These 4 T cell receptor beta chains were sequenced from one sample in a study of cytomegalovirus exposure and HLA in healthy donors. Sequencing used immunoSEQ multiplex PCR; TCRdb keeps in-frame clones, though not all of them. The profile shows over 85,000 clones, roughly 89% of them singletons. The source material was PBMCs. These receptors originate from a woman aged 18-35 years in good health and CMV-seronegative.

This clone was counted only a few times. The chain employs TRBV5-1 and TRBJ2-7; D gene uncertain. V gave up 0 bases and J gave up 0 bases, with 10 bases separating them. The length of the CDR3 is 15 residues. Per germline, CDR1 SGHRS and CDR2 YFSETQ. The CDR3 DNA follows: TGCGCCAGCAGCTTGGGATTGGCAAGCTCCTACGAGCAGTACTTC. This encodes CASSLGLASSYEQYF.

The chain carries TRBV2 and TRBJ2-3, with D unresolved. This CDR3 contains 13 residues. The germline CDR1 and CDR2 sequences are SNHLY and FYNNEI. The V end lost 3 bases, the J end lost 6 bases, and 10 bases lay between the germline ends. CDR3 protein: CASSDGSRDTQYF. The DNA for the CDR3 is TGTGCCAGCAGTGACGGTTCGAGGGATACGCAGTATTTT.

The V and J genes are TRBV7-3 and TRBJ2-7; D unresolved. The CDR3 runs 15 residues. The germline V gene encodes CDR1 SGHTA and CDR2 FQGTGA. V was trimmed by 2 bases and J by 0 bases, leaving 11 bases between them. The CDR3 bases are TGTGCCAGCAGCTTAGAGGCTGTCTCCTCCTACGAGCAGTACTTC. Translated: CASSLEAVSSYEQYF.

The gene calls are TRBV2 and TRBJ2-5; 13 nucleotides match TRBD2. Germline-derived CDR1 and CDR2 are SNHLY and FYNNEI. CDR3 length: 16 residues. V lost 4 bases to trimming and J lost 2 bases; unmatched junction nucleotides: 4. The CDR3 protein is CASSGTSGGLQETQYF. CDR3 nucleotides: TGTGCCAGCAGTGGGACTAGCGGGGGACTTCAAGAGACCCAGTACTTC.